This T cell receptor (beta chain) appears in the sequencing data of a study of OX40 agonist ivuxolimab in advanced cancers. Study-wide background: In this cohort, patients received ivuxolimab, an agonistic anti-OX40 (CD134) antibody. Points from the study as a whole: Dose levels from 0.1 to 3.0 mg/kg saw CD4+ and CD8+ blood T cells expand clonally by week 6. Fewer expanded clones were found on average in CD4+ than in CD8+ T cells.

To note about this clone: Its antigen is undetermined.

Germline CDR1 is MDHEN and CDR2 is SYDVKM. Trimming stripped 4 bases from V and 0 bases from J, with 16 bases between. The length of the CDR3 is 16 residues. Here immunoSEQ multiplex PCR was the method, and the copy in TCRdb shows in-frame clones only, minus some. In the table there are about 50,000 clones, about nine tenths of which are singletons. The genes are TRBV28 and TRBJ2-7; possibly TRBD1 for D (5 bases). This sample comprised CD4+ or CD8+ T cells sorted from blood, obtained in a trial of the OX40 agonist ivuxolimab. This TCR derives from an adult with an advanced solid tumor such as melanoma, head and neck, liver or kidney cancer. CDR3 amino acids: CASSSVRVTSSYEQYF. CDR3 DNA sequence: TGTGCCAGCAGTTCCGTCAGGGTTACAAGCTCCTACGAGCAGTACTTC.